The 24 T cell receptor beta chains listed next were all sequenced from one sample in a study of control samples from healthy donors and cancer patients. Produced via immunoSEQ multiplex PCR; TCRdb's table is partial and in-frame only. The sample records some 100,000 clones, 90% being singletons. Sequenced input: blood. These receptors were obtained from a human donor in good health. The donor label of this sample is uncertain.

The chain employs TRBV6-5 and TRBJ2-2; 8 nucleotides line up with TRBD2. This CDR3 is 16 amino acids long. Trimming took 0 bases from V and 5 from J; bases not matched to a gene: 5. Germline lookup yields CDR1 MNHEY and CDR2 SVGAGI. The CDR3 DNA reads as TGTGCCAGCAGTTACTCGGCGGCGGGGGGAACCGGGGAGCTGTTTTTT. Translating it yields CASSYSAAGGTGELFF.

The CDR3 nucleotides read TGTGCCAGCAGCTTGGGTCCGAGCTCTGGAAACACCATATATTTT. Amino acids: CASSLGPSSGNTIYF. The chain has TRBV5-6 and TRBJ1-3; D is unresolved. Germline CDR1 is SGHDT and CDR2 is YYEEEE. CDR3 length equals 15 residues. V was pared by 0 bases and J by 0 bases, with 7 bases between.

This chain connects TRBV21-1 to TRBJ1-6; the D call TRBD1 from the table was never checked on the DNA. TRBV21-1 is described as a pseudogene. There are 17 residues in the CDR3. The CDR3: CASSLTVLSSYNSPLHF. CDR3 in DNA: TGTGCCAGCAGCCTGACAGTCCTAAGCTCCTATAATTCACCCCTCCACTTT.

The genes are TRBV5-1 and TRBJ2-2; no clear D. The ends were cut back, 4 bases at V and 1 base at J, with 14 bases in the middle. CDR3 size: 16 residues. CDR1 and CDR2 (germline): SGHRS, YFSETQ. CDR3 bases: TGCGCCAGCAGCCCCTCTGGGCGGATGAACACCGGGGAGCTGTTTTTT. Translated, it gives CASSPSGRMNTGELFF.

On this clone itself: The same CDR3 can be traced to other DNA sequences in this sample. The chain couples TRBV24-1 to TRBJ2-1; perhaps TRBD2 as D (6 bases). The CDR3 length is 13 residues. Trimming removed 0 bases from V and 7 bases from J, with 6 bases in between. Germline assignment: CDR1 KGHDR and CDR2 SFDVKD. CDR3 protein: CATSDLGGNEQFF. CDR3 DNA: TGTGCCACCAGTGATTTGGGAGGGAATGAGCAGTTCTTC.

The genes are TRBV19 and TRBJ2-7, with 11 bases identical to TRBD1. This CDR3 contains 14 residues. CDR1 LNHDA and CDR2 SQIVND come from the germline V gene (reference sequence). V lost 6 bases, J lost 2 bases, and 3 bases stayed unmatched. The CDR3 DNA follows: TGTGCCAGTAGGGGGACAGGGGGGACCTACGAGCAGTACTTC. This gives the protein CASRGTGGTYEQYF.

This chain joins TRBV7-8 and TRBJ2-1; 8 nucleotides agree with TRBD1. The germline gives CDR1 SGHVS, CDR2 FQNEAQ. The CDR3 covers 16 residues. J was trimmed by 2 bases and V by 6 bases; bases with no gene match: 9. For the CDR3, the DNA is TGTGCCAGCAGTTTTAGCAGGGGGCCCCCCTACAATGAGCAGTTCTTC. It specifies CASSFSRGPPYNEQFF.

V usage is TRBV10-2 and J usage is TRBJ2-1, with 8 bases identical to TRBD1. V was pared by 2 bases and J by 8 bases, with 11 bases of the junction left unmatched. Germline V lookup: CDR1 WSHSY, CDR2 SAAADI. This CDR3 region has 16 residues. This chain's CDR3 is CASSEPLTGTGDEQFF. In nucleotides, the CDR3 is TGCGCCAGCAGTGAGCCCCTCACAGGGACAGGCGATGAGCAGTTCTTC.

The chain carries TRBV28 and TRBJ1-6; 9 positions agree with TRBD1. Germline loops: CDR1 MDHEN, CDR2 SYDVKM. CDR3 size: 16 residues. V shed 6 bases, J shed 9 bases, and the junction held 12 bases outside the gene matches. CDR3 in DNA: TGTGCCAGCAGCTCAGGGGGGGGACAGGGCGCTTCACCCCTCCACTTT. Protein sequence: CASSSGGGQGASPLHF.

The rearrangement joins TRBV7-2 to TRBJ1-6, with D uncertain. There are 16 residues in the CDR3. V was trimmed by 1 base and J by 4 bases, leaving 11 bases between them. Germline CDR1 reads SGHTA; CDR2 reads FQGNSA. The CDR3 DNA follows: TGTGCCAGCAGCTTAGTCCCCGGGAGATATAATTCACCCCTCCACTTT. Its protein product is CASSLVPGRYNSPLHF.

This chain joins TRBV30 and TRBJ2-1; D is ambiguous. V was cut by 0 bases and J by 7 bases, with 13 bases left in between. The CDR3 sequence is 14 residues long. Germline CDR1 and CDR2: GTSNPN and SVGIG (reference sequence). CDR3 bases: TGTGCCTGGAGTGTGCGAGTAGTTATGAATGAGCAGTTCTTC. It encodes CAWSVRVVMNEQFF.

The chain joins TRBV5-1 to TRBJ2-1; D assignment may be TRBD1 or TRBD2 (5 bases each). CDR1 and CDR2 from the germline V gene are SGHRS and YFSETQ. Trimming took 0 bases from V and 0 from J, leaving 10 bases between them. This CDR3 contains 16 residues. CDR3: CASSLGFGGSYNEQFF. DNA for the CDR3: TGCGCCAGCAGCTTGGGATTTGGGGGCTCCTACAATGAGCAGTTCTTC.

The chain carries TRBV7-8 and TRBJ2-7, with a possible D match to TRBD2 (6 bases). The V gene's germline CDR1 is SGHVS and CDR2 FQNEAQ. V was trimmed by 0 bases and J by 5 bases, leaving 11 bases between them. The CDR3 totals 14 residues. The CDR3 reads CASSLAWGGDEQYF. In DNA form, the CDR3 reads TGTGCCAGCAGCTTAGCCTGGGGAGGCGACGAGCAGTACTTC.

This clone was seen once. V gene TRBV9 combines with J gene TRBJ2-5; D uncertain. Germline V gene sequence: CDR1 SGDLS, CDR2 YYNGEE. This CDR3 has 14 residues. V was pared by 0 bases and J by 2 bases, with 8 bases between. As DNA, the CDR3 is TGTGCCAGCAGCGTAGCTTCAGTACAAGAGACCCAGTACTTC. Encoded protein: CASSVASVQETQYF.

CDR3 nucleotides: TGTGCCAGCAGTGACGAGGGAAATCGTGGGGATGAGCAGTTCTTC. It translates to CASSDEGNRGDEQFF. The chain combines TRBV6-4 with TRBJ2-1; tentative D call: TRBD2 (5 bases). The CDR3 length is 15 residues. Trimming shortened V by 2 bases and J by 8 bases, and 16 bases separated the two germline ends. The germline V gene has CDR1 MRHNA and CDR2 SNTAGT.

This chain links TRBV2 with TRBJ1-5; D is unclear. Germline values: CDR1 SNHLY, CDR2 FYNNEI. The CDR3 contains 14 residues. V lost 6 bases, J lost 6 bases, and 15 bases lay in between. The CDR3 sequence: CASSSAPRRQPQHF. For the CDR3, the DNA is TGTGCCAGCAGCTCGGCCCCGAGGCGTCAGCCCCAGCATTTT.

The CDR3 DNA reads as TGTGCCAGTAGTATCAGGACAATTGGTGGCTACACCTTC. Its translation: CASSIRTIGGYTF. The chain carries TRBV19 and TRBJ1-2, with a possible D match to TRBD1 (5 bases). Germline CDR1 is LNHDA and CDR2 is SQIVND (reference sequence). The CDR3 sequence is 13 residues long. V dropped 3 bases and J dropped 7 bases, with 12 bases sitting between them.

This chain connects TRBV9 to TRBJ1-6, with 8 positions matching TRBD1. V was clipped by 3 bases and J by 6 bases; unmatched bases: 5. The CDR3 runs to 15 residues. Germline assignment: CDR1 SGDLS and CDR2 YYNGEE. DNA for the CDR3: TGTGCCAGCAGCGGACAGGGGCTGGGTAATTCACCCCTCCACTTT. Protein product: CASSGQGLGNSPLHF.

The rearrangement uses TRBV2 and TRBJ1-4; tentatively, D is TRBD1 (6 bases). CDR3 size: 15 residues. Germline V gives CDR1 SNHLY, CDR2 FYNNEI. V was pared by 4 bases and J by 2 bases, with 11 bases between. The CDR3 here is CASSVLGGTNEKLFF. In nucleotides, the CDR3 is TGTGCCAGCAGTGTTTTAGGGGGGACTAATGAAAAACTGTTTTTT.

The CDR3 DNA reads as TGTGCCAGCGGTAAAATAGGGGCCTACGAGCAGTACTTC. As protein: CASGKIGAYEQYF. The chain combines TRBV28 with TRBJ2-7; D possibly corresponds to TRBD1 (5 bases). The CDR3 has 13 residues. CDR1 and CDR2 (germline): MDHEN, SYDVKM. Trimming shortened V by 8 bases and J by 2 bases, and 13 bases separated the two germline ends.

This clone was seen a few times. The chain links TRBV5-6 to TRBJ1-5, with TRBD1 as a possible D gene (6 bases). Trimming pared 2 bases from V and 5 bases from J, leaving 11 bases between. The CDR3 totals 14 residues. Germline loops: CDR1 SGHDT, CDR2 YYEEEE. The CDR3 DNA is TGTGCCAGCAGCTTCGGGACAACTTATCAGCCCCAGCATTTT. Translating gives CASSFGTTYQPQHF.

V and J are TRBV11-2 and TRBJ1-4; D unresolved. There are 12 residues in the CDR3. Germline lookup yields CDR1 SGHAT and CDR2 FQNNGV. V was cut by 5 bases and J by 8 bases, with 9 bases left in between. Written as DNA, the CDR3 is TGTGCCAGCAGCCACCCGGGCGAAAAACTGTTTTTT. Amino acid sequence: CASSHPGEKLFF.

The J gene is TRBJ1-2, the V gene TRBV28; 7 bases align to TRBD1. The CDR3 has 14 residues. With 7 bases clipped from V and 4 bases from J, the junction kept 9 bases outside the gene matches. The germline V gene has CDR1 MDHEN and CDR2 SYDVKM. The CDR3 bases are TGTGCCAGCACCCCCGGGACAGACATCTATGGCTACACCTTC. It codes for CASTPGTDIYGYTF.

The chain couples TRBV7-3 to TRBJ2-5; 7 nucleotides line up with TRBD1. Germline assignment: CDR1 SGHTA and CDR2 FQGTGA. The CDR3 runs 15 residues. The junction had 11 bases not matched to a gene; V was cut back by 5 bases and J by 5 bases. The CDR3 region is CASSRQGRIAETQYF. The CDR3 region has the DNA TGTGCCAGCAGCAGACAGGGCCGGATCGCCGAGACCCAGTACTTC.